The rows below give T cell receptor beta chains drawn from one sample of a study of T cell repertoires in cytomegalovirus infection. MiXCR, applied by TCRdb to the reads, yields one record per CDR3 protein. The sample shows 900,000 to 950,000 distinct CDR3 sequences, roughly 30% of them seen only once. Antigens for these TCRs are unknown. The material was cultured CD8+ T cells from PBMCs, obtained from culture after CMV antigen stimulation. These receptors came from a human donor in good health (CMV status not recorded). Some clones in this sample may be carry-over from other donors' samples. Both conserved end residues are part of each CDR3.

v_gene	j_gene	CDR3aa
TRBV28	TRBJ2-1	CASSFHLPGQGYNEQFF
TRBV6-6	TRBJ1-2	CASTTGGIIYGYTF
TRBV7-2	TRBJ2-1	CASSYPSGYNEQFF
TRBV20-1	TRBJ1-1	CSARDLTGQKLNTEAFF
TRBV12-3/TRBV12-4	TRBJ2-1	CASGASPYNEQFF
TRBV12-3/TRBV12-4	TRBJ1-4	CASSRAVGRGVEKLFF
TRBV27	TRBJ1-6	CASRWGAGNSPLHF
TRBV2	TRBJ2-1	CASRPGQGVHEQFF
TRBV6-6	TRBJ2-3	CASGERLGDTQYF
TRBV10-3	TRBJ1-2	CASILRPGDRYGYTF
TRBV11-1	TRBJ1-2	CASSNTGVGGYTF
TRBV18	TRBJ1-1	CVSSPEGNTEAFF
TRBV6-4	TRBJ1-2	CASSDSDVGYGYTF
TRBV12-3/TRBV12-4	TRBJ1-1	CATESGYTEAFF
TRBV7-6	TRBJ1-4	CASSLEEGGGRIEKLFF
TRBV7-2	TRBJ2-7	CASSSDRGVQDEQYF
TRBV12-5	TRBJ1-1	CASGLGSSTEAFF
TRBV27	TRBJ2-2	CASSLLVTQGPGELFF
TRBV4-3	TRBJ1-1	CASSQSTGPREAFF
TRBV19	TRBJ2-2	CASSSWANTGELFF
TRBV7-9	TRBJ1-4	CASSLDVSREKLFF
TRBV6-5	TRBJ2-1	CASSPDRGSTDGQFF
TRBV7-6	TRBJ2-1	CASSSAGVSYNEQFF
TRBV28	TRBJ2-5	CASSLRGGWETQYF
TRBV27	TRBJ2-3	CASRPGYGGRADTQYF
TRBV27	TRBJ2-5	CASSLYAPGNKETQYF
TRBV20-1	TRBJ2-7	CSAPLPDSYSYEQYF
TRBV7-9	TRBJ2-1	CASSTIAGQGAYNEQFF
TRBV29-1	TRBJ1-1	CSVEKQKEAFF
TRBV19	TRBJ2-2	CASSIRTSGEGGELFF
TRBV5-6	TRBJ1-2	CASSPPGTGNYGYTF
TRBV2	TRBJ2-5	CASSAERGAETQYF
TRBV12-3/TRBV12-4	TRBJ2-3	CASSSATSGVTDTQYF
TRBV6-8	TRBJ2-7	CASSFPSSGGAYEQYF
TRBV4-1	TRBJ2-2	CASSQDQGDMNTGELFF
TRBV28	TRBJ2-3	CASSFPGDLHPVSTDTQYF
TRBV10-3	TRBJ2-2	CAISGREVGTTNAGELFF
TRBV12-3/TRBV12-4	TRBJ2-2	CASSFREGLGELFF
TRBV6-6	TRBJ1-2	CASSLSQTLNYGYTF
TRBV4-1	TRBJ1-6	CASSQGVQGRISYNSPLHF
TRBV12-5	TRBJ2-1	CASGWTSGLSSYNEQFF
TRBV6-2/TRBV6-3	TRBJ2-3	CASSLAGATTDMQYF
TRBV6-1	TRBJ1-6	CASSEPPLHF
TRBV7-6	TRBJ2-1	CASSGDGFSSYNEQFF
TRBV10-3	TRBJ1-2	CAISETLRRTARTRDEDYGYTF
TRBV11-1	TRBJ2-5	CASSYGLAGGLAETQYF
TRBV28	TRBJ1-1	CASSLWNGQNTEAFF
TRBV28	TRBJ1-2	CASSLFGSAYGYTF
TRBV7-9	TRBJ2-1	CASSLRTSGGAEYDEQFF
TRBV7-2	TRBJ2-3	CASSHRGRTDTQYF
TRBV6-1	TRBJ2-1	CASSAYYSGEGSEQFF